These T cell receptor beta chains were read from a single sample in a study of cytomegalovirus exposure and HLA in healthy donors. The table came from immunoSEQ multiplex PCR; TCRdb's copy has only in-frame clones and leaves some out. The sample has roughly 330,000 clones; about 90% are singletons. Sequences were obtained from PBMCs. The source of these receptors is a woman younger than 45 in good health and CMV-seropositive. Each CDR3 is given with its conserved first and last residue. D genes are given only for firm matches. A row's size may be missing; if present it is once, few, many or a size class.

D	length	size	V	J	CDR3	DNA
.	12	.	TRBV21-1	TRBJ2-7	CASSKLNYEQYF	TGTGCCAGCAGCAAGCTAAACTACGAGCAGTACTTC
TRBD2	15	.	TRBV6-4	TRBJ2-1	CASSLTSGGYNEQFF	TGTGCCAGCAGTTTGACTAGCGGGGGCTACAATGAGCAGTTCTTC
.	12	.	TRBV29-1	TRBJ2-7	CSVEDVGYEQYF	TGCAGCGTTGAAGATGTGGGCTACGAGCAGTACTTC
.	15	.	TRBV7-2	TRBJ1-5	CASSLDGGGNQPQHF	TGTGCCAGCAGCTTAGATGGGGGGGGCAATCAGCCCCAGCATTTT
.	15	.	TRBV6-5	TRBJ2-7	CASSYSRDGSYEQYF	TGTGCCAGCAGTTACTCGAGAGACGGATCCTACGAGCAGTACTTC
.	14	.	TRBV27	TRBJ1-3	CASSRGISGNTIYF	TGTGCCAGCAGTCGAGGAATATCTGGAAACACCATATATTTT
.	13	.	TRBV5-5	TRBJ2-5	CASIQGPTETQYF	TGTGCCAGCATCCAGGGGCCCACAGAGACCCAGTACTTC
.	18	.	TRBV9	TRBJ2-2	CASSARGGTGSATGELFF	TGTGCCAGCAGCGCACGCGGGGGGACAGGGTCGGCCACCGGGGAGCTGTTTTTT
TRBD1	16	.	TRBV2	TRBJ1-1	CAISKGAKGLNTEAFF	TGTGCCATTTCAAAGGGGGCAAAAGGACTGAACACTGAAGCTTTCTTT
.	14	few	TRBV30	TRBJ1-2	CAWSVGIFNYGYTF	TGTGCCTGGAGTGTGGGGATTTTCAACTATGGCTACACCTTC
TRBD2	15	once	TRBV7-9	TRBJ2-1	CASSPRLAGVNEQFF	TGTGCCAGCAGCCCGAGACTAGCGGGAGTGAATGAGCAGTTCTTC
TRBD1	15	.	TRBV5-6	TRBJ2-7	CASSLFDRGAYEQYF	TGTGCCAGCAGCTTGTTCGACAGGGGGGCCTACGAGCAGTACTTC
TRBD1	14	.	TRBV7-2	TRBJ2-7	CASSLDRGPYEQYF	TGTGCCAGCAGCCTAGACAGGGGTCCCTACGAGCAGTACTTC
.	13	.	TRBV27	TRBJ1-3	CASSSNRGNTIYF	TGTGCCAGCAGTTCAAACCGTGGCAACACCATATATTTT
TRBD1	16	.	TRBV19	TRBJ1-2	CASSITRDRDYYGYTF	TGTGCCAGTAGTATAACCCGGGACAGGGACTACTATGGCTACACCTTC
.	14	.	TRBV7-3	TRBJ1-1	CASSLMDVNTEAFF	TGTGCCAGCAGCTTAATGGATGTGAACACTGAAGCTTTCTTT
.	13	few	TRBV6-1	TRBJ1-5	CASILGGNQPQHF	TGTGCCAGCATTTTAGGGGGCAATCAGCCCCAGCATTTT
.	15	.	TRBV4-3	TRBJ1-2	CASSQDRQANYGYTF	TGCGCCAGCAGCCAAGATCGACAGGCCAACTATGGCTACACCTTC
.	14	.	TRBV4-2	TRBJ2-2	CASSQVAEAGELFF	TGTGCCAGCAGCCAAGTTGCCGAAGCCGGGGAGCTGTTTTTT
.	16	.	TRBV28	TRBJ2-3	CASSPVAASPTDTQYF	TGTGCCAGCAGCCCGGTAGCGGCCTCCCCCACAGATACGCAGTATTTT
TRBD1	15	.	TRBV5-1	TRBJ1-1	CASSLEDRVNTEAFF	TGCGCCAGCAGCTTGGAGGACAGGGTGAACACTGAAGCTTTCTTT
.	16	.	TRBV7-6	TRBJ1-4	CASSPTTGTDFEKLFF	TGTGCCAGCAGTCCAACCACCGGGACGGATTTTGAAAAACTGTTTTTT